Presented here are 25 T cell receptor beta chains from one specimen sequenced in a study of shared clonotypes between healthy human individuals. The protocol was immunoSEQ multiplex PCR, while the TCRdb copy is restricted to in-frame clones and leaves out a portion. This sample has about 180,000 clones, with about 93% found just once. Sequencing used naive CD4+ T cells sorted from blood. The subset was: CD45RA+ positively selected. All receptors derive from a woman aged 25 to 45 in good health.

The J gene is TRBJ1-2, the V gene TRBV28, with D possibly matching TRBD1 (6 bases). The CDR3 length is 16 residues. Germline values: CDR1 MDHEN, CDR2 SYDVKM. V gave up 2 bases and J gave up 7 bases, with 20 bases separating them. Here the CDR3 reads CASSLGRGRRSGGYTF. The CDR3 DNA follows: TGTGCCAGCAGTTTAGGTCGGGGGCGTAGAAGTGGTGGCTACACCTTC.

The CDR3 protein is CASSFWGPREQYF. The CDR3 DNA reads as TGTGCCAGCAGTTTTTGGGGCCCTCGAGAGCAGTACTTC. The chain recombines TRBV27 with TRBJ2-5; TRBD1 is a possible D gene (5 bases). Germline V lookup: CDR1 MNHEY, CDR2 SMNVEV (reference sequence). Trimming cost V 3 bases and J 11 bases, with 16 bases left between them. The CDR3 length is 13 residues.

The rearrangement joins TRBV4-2 to TRBJ2-7, with 10 bases matching TRBD2. The CDR3 runs to 15 residues. The germline V gene encodes CDR1 LGHNA and CDR2 YNFKEQ. V trimming: 3 bases; J trimming: 4 bases; junction bases outside the gene matches: 6. CDR3 region: CASSQGLAFGYEQYF. The CDR3 bases are TGTGCCAGCAGCCAGGGACTAGCGTTTGGGTACGAGCAGTACTTC.

The V and J genes are TRBV4-1 and TRBJ2-4, with 14 bases identical to TRBD2. Germline V gives CDR1 MGHRA, CDR2 YSYEKL. After removal of 1 base from V and 0 bases from J, the junction contained 2 bases not matched to a gene. This CDR3 is 18 amino acids long. The DNA for the CDR3 is TGCGCCAGCAGCCAAGGACTAGCGGGAGGGCTAGCCAAAAACATTCAGTACTTC. It codes for CASSQGLAGGLAKNIQYF.

The V call is TRBV27, the J call TRBJ2-1; D may be TRBD1 (6 bases). Germline CDR1 MNHEY, CDR2 SMNVEV (reference sequence). There are 15 residues in the CDR3. Trimming stripped 5 bases from V and 7 bases from J, with 18 bases between. The CDR3 here is CASSPRWGRVNEQFF. In DNA form, the CDR3 reads TGTGCCAGCAGTCCACGGTGGGGGCGGGTGAATGAGCAGTTCTTC.

The chain links TRBV6-5 to TRBJ1-1; D is perhaps TRBD1 (5 bases). Germline CDR1 MNHEY, CDR2 SVGAGI. Trimming shortened V by 4 bases and J by 8 bases, and 17 bases separated the two germline ends. This CDR3 has 14 residues. The CDR3 spells CASSFGTSGAEAFF. CDR3 DNA: TGTGCCAGCAGTTTTGGGACGTCCGGGGCCGAAGCTTTCTTT.

This chain connects TRBV28 to TRBJ1-5, with D perhaps matching TRBD1 (5 bases). V was trimmed by 6 bases and J by 0 bases, leaving 15 bases between them. Germline values: CDR1 MDHEN, CDR2 SYDVKM. The CDR3 runs 16 residues. This chain's CDR3 is CASSIPTVTSNQPQHF. CDR3 DNA sequence: TGTGCCAGCAGCATCCCGACAGTTACTAGCAATCAGCCCCAGCATTTT.

The gene calls are TRBV19 and TRBJ2-1, with D possibly TRBD2 on 7 matching bases. This CDR3 region has 16 residues. Looked up from germline, CDR1 is LNHDA and CDR2 is SQIVND (reference sequence). The V gene lost 7 bases and the J gene lost 2 bases, with 18 bases spanning the gap. CDR3 nucleotides: TGTGCCAGTAAAGTCCGAGGGGGGGGCCCCTACAATGAGCAGTTCTTC. This sequence encodes CASKVRGGGPYNEQFF.

The genes are TRBV29-1 and TRBJ2-7; D not resolved. Germline assignment: CDR1 SQVTM and CDR2 ANQGSEA. Trimming pared 3 bases from V and 0 bases from J, leaving 15 bases between. This CDR3 spans 15 amino acids. CDR3 nucleotide sequence: TGCAGCGTTGATGTCGGGTCTCGGACCTCCTACGAGCAGTACTTC. Protein sequence: CSVDVGSRTSYEQYF.

The chain combines TRBV20-1 with TRBJ2-1; D is uncertain. The V gene's germline CDR1 is DFQATT and CDR2 SNEGSKA (reference sequence). The length of the CDR3 is 11 residues. CDR3 protein: CTTRGYNEQFF. CDR3 nucleotides: TGCACAACGCGTGGCTACAATGAGCAGTTCTTC.

The chain employs TRBV10-1 and TRBJ2-5, with 10 bases that match TRBD2. Trimming removed 4 bases from V and 11 bases from J; junction bases left unmatched: 10. CDR1 and CDR2 (germline): WNHNN, SYGVQD (reference sequence). The CDR3 sequence is 14 residues long. Here the CDR3 reads CASSASSGSGEQYF. The CDR3 DNA sequence: TGCGCCAGCAGTGCGTCTAGCGGGAGTGGGGAGCAGTACTTC.

This clone was seen a single time. The chain has TRBV7-8 and TRBJ1-5; D is ambiguous. Trimming took 2 bases from V and 0 from J, leaving 11 bases between them. The CDR3 sequence is 16 residues long. Germline V lookup: CDR1 SGHVS, CDR2 FQNEAQ. The chain's CDR3 is CASSLLAGYSNQPQHF. CDR3 coding DNA: TGTGCCAGCAGCTTATTGGCGGGCTATAGCAATCAGCCCCAGCATTTT.

V usage is TRBV4-1 and J usage is TRBJ2-5; 7 bases line up with TRBD2. The DNA end favors TRBJ2-7, so the J call may be wrong. This CDR3 has 15 residues. Germline V gives CDR1 MGHRA, CDR2 YSYEKL. The CDR3 region is CASSPLAGGVYEQYF. The CDR3 DNA reads TGCGCCAGCAGCCCTTTAGCGGGTGGGGTTTACGAGCAGTACTTC.

V usage is TRBV19 and J usage is TRBJ2-7; TRBD2 is a possible D gene (6 bases). The germline V gene encodes CDR1 LNHDA and CDR2 SQIVND (reference sequence). V lost 2 bases to trimming and J lost 3 bases, with 14 bases between them. The CDR3 consists of 15 residues. This CDR3 reads CASSILEAGSYEQYF. The CDR3 bases are TGTGCCAGTAGTATACTGGAGGCGGGGAGCTACGAGCAGTACTTC.

V usage is TRBV30 and J usage is TRBJ1-1; TRBD1 is a possible D gene (6 bases). The germline V gene has CDR1 GTSNPN and CDR2 SVGIG (reference sequence). V was pared by 2 bases and J by 2 bases, with 18 bases between. The CDR3 consists of 16 residues. CDR3 loop: CAWSTTGMGVNTEAFF. CDR3 DNA sequence: TGTGCCTGGAGTACTACAGGGATGGGGGTAAACACTGAAGCTTTCTTT.

The CDR3 nucleotides read TGTGCCAGCAGCTTAGGGACTAGCGGGGGAGAGTACTTC. Protein: CASSLGTSGGEYF. V gene TRBV11-2 combines with J gene TRBJ2-7, with 13 bases matching TRBD2. The CDR3 totals 13 residues. The V gene end was trimmed by 1 base and the J gene end by 11 bases; junction bases not matched to a gene: 2. CDR1 and CDR2 from the germline V gene are SGHAT and FQNNGV.

CDR3: CASSPTSTDTQYF. CDR3 DNA: TGTGCCAGCAGTCCCACTAGCACAGATACGCAGTATTTT. The chain combines TRBV28 with TRBJ2-3; D gene unclear. CDR3 length: 13 residues. Trimming cost V 5 bases and J 0 bases, with 6 bases left between them. Looked up from germline, CDR1 is MDHEN and CDR2 is SYDVKM. The full variable domain, in which reference TRBV28 and TRBJ2-3 provide the parts outside the CDR3, is DVKVTQSSRYLVKRTGEKVFLECVQDMDHENMFWYRQDPGLGLRLIYFSYDVKMKEKGDIPEGYSVSREKKERFSLILESASTNQTSMYLCASSPTSTDTQYFGPGTRLTVL.

The chain carries TRBV7-9 and TRBJ2-5, with D possibly being TRBD2 (7 bases). CDR3 length equals 15 residues. The germline CDR1 and CDR2 sequences are SEHNR and FQNEAQ (reference sequence). The V gene lost 3 bases and the J gene lost 11 bases, with 22 bases spanning the gap. The CDR3 sequence: CASSFADRSWREQYF. The CDR3 DNA sequence: TGTGCCAGCAGCTTCGCCGACAGGAGTTGGCGGGAGCAGTACTTC.

This rearrangement joins TRBV5-1 to TRBJ2-5, with 11 bases identical to TRBD2. The DNA matches TRBJ2-7 better at its end, which makes the J call doubtful. Germline V gives CDR1 SGHRS, CDR2 YFSETQ. This CDR3 contains 15 residues. The CDR3 loop is CASSSQTSGTYEQYF. CDR3 sequence (DNA): TGCGCCAGCAGCTCGCAGACTAGCGGGACCTACGAGCAGTACTTC.

The chain employs TRBV30 and TRBJ2-1; TRBD2 matches at 7 bases. CDR1 and CDR2 (germline): GTSNPN, SVGIG (reference sequence). With V trimmed by 0 bases and J by 1 base, 0 bases remained unmatched. The CDR3 covers 14 residues. CDR3 region: CAWSVSGSYNEQFF. In DNA form, the CDR3 reads TGTGCCTGGAGTGTTAGCGGGTCCTACAATGAGCAGTTCTTC.

CDR3 region: CATKRTGDEKLFF. The CDR3 bases are TGCGCCACCAAAAGGACAGGGGATGAAAAACTGTTTTTT. This chain connects TRBV5-1 to TRBJ1-4, with 9 bases identical to TRBD1. The CDR3 has 13 amino acids. V gave up 9 bases and J gave up 6 bases; unmatched junction bases: 6. Per the germline V gene, CDR1 is SGHRS and CDR2 is YFSETQ. Looking up the rest from reference TRBV5-1 and TRBJ1-4 gives the full variable domain: KAGVTQTPRYLIKTRGQQVTLSCSPISGHRSVSWYQQTPGQGLQFLFEYFSETQRNKGNFPGRFSGRQFSNSRSEMNVSTLELGDSALYLCATKRTGDEKLFFGSGTQLSVL.

J is TRBJ2-6 and V is TRBV18; D unclear. Germline V lookup: CDR1 KGHSH, CDR2 LQKENI. This CDR3 region has 17 residues. Trimming took 1 base from V and 0 from J, leaving 10 bases between them. The CDR3 DNA sequence: TGTGCCAGCTCACCACAGGCCGGCCTCTCTGGGGCCAACGTCCTGACTTTC. Amino acids: CASSPQAGLSGANVLTF.

The chain couples TRBV27 to TRBJ2-7, with D maybe TRBD2 (6 bases). The CDR3 has 15 amino acids. Germline CDR1 reads MNHEY; CDR2 reads SMNVEV (reference sequence). V was pared by 3 bases and J by 5 bases, with 17 bases between. CDR3 in DNA: TGTGCCAGCAGTTTCAGGAGGGCCAGGGCCCACGAGCAGTACTTC. Residues: CASSFRRARAHEQYF.

The gene calls are TRBV19 and TRBJ2-5, with D possibly matching TRBD1 (6 bases). The tail of the sequence fits TRBJ2-7 better, so the J call may be wrong. Germline CDR1 is LNHDA and CDR2 is SQIVND (reference sequence). The CDR3 sequence is 15 residues long. In nucleotides, the CDR3 is TGTGCCAGTAGTTTGGCCGGGGACAACCTCTACGAGCAGTACTTC. Translation: CASSLAGDNLYEQYF.

The chain joins TRBV28 to TRBJ1-1; D remains ambiguous. The CDR3 extends over 9 amino acids. Germline V gives CDR1 MDHEN, CDR2 SYDVKM. V lost 6 bases to trimming and J lost 10 bases, with 6 bases between them. The CDR3 loop is CASSPLAFF. The CDR3 nucleotides read TGTGCCAGCAGCCCCTTAGCTTTCTTT.